The next 7 T cell receptor beta chains were all read from a single sample in a study of cytomegalovirus exposure and HLA in healthy donors. The PCR employed 60 Vbeta primers together with 13 Jbeta primers. The repertoire was sequenced with immunoSEQ multiplex PCR; TCRdb's copy has only in-frame clones and lacks some. The sample comprises fewer than 200,000 clones, about 79% of which are singletons, and 6.3% rests with the top ten. Sequencing was carried out using PBMCs. Every receptor here comes from a middle-aged man in good health and CMV-seropositive.

This sequence joins TRBV7-2 and TRBJ2-7; 12 nucleotides agree with TRBD2. CDR1 and CDR2 (germline): SGHTA, FQGNSA. There are 16 residues in the CDR3. J was trimmed by 3 bases and V by 5 bases; bases with no gene match: 8. The CDR3 spells CASSLQTSGSYYEQYF. As DNA, the CDR3 is TGTGCCAGCAGCCTACAGACTAGCGGGAGTTACTACGAGCAGTACTTC.

Only one count was recorded for this clone. The chain is built from TRBV9 and TRBJ2-5; 8 bases fit TRBD2. The end of the DNA fits TRBJ2-7 better, so the J call may be wrong. CDR3 length: 17 residues. Germline CDR1 and CDR2: SGDLS and YYNGEE. As DNA, the CDR3 is TGTGCCAGCAGCGCCGGGGGGGGACTGACTACCTCCTACGAGCAGTACTTC. Translated: CASSAGGGLTTSYEQYF.

The rearrangement uses TRBV6-6 and TRBJ1-5; the D is unclear. Germline V gives CDR1 MNHNY, CDR2 SVGAGI (reference sequence). This CDR3 comprises 16 residues. Trimming cost V 2 bases and J 2 bases, with 13 bases left between them. Here the CDR3 reads CASSYGGERGNQPQHF. For the CDR3, the DNA is TGTGCCAGCAGTTACGGCGGGGAGAGAGGCAATCAGCCCCAGCATTTT.

The rearrangement links TRBV6-5 to TRBJ1-5; weak D call: TRBD1 (6 bases). The CDR3 is 14 amino acids. Deletions cut 4 bases from V and 5 bases from J, with 12 bases between. Germline CDR1 MNHEY, CDR2 SVGAGI. The CDR3 DNA sequence: TGTGCCAGCAGTTCCAGGGGAAGGGATCAGCCCCAGCATTTT. Its protein product is CASSSRGRDQPQHF.

The chain recombines TRBV5-1 with TRBJ2-5, with 8 bases matching TRBD2. CDR3 length: 15 amino acids. CDR1 and CDR2 from the germline V gene are SGHRS and YFSETQ. J gave up 2 bases and V 3 bases, and 6 bases lay outside the gene matches. The CDR3 bases are TGCGCCAGCAGCTCAGCGGGAGTTAGGCAAGAGACCCAGTACTTC. Residues: CASSSAGVRQETQYF.

As DNA, the CDR3 is TGTGCCAGCAGCCCCAGACTAGCCGCAAGCTCCTACAATGAGCAGTTCTTC. Protein product: CASSPRLAASSYNEQFF. The chain employs TRBV9 and TRBJ2-1; 7 bases are shared with TRBD2. CDR3 length: 17 residues. In germline, CDR1 is SGDLS, CDR2 YYNGEE. J was trimmed by 0 bases and V by 4 bases; bases with no gene match: 10.

The rearrangement uses TRBV5-1 and TRBJ2-1; 10 bases match TRBD2. Unmatched junction bases numbered 8, after V lost 4 bases and J lost 7 bases. Per germline, CDR1 SGHRS and CDR2 YFSETQ. CDR3 size: 15 residues. CDR3: CASSASGRAGNEQFF. The DNA of the CDR3 is TGCGCCAGCAGCGCGAGCGGGAGGGCCGGGAATGAGCAGTTCTTC.